The sequence of this TCR beta chain was determined in a study of blood T cells in healthy people across ages. Together with a sample-barcoded 5' primer, a J-beta primer mix was included in a second PCR lasting about 6 to 12 cycles. Each cDNA molecule received a tag from a template-switch adaptor that had 12 random nucleotides. In TCRdb, the 5' RACE reads were re-called with MiXCR into one record per CDR3 protein. The sample includes roughly 1,800,000 distinct CDR3 sequences, around 50% of them seen just once. This clonotype was found once. Its antigen is still unknown. General study points: Donor CMV infection status was unknown, possibly confounding age-related changes in expanded clonotypes.

The germline CDR1 and CDR2 sequences are DFQATT and SNEGSKA (reference sequence). V was shortened by 3 bases and J by 8 bases, with 14 bases between the two germline ends. The CDR3 loop spans 13 amino acids. V gene TRBV20-1 combines with J gene TRBJ2-1; D not resolved. The sequence derives from a woman between 40 and 50 years old in good health. The sequenced sample was blood. The CDR3 DNA reads as TGCAGTGCTAGTGGATTACCCCGGGATGAGCAGTTCTTC. It is translated as CSASGLPRDEQFF.